A single sample is the source of the 6 T cell receptor beta chains below, sequenced in a study of chemoradiotherapy in HPV16-positive cancers. Assay used: immunoSEQ multiplex PCR; TCRdb lists only in-frame clones, some missing. The table lists tens of thousands of clones, over 75% of them singletons. Specimen: blood, collected from a patient who underwent chemoradiotherapy. Source of these receptors: a human donor with HPV-associated anogenital cancer.

This clone occurred once. This sequence joins TRBV30 and TRBJ2-1, with D tentatively TRBD1 (5 bases). Germline CDR1 and CDR2: GTSNPN and SVGIG (reference sequence). CDR3 length equals 12 residues. V lost 5 bases and J lost 2, with 7 bases in between. CDR3 residues: CAWQGPYNEQFF. In DNA form, the CDR3 reads TGTGCCTGGCAGGGTCCCTACAATGAGCAGTTCTTC.

There are a few counts of this clone. The chain carries TRBV12-5 and TRBJ1-4; TRBD1 is a possible D gene (6 bases). The CDR3 length is 14 residues. Trimming removed 2 bases from V and 10 bases from J, with 14 bases in between. Germline CDR1 reads LGHNT; CDR2 reads FRNRAP. As DNA, the CDR3 is TGTGCTAGTGGTTTGTCAGGACAGCGAGGAAAACTGTTTTTT. Its translation: CASGLSGQRGKLFF.

The chain couples TRBV6-5 to TRBJ1-1; maybe TRBD1 (6 bases). The CDR3 has 13 amino acids. Per the germline V gene, CDR1 is MNHEY and CDR2 is SVGAGI. V was shortened by 6 bases and J by 10 bases, with 18 bases between the two germline ends. CDR3 sequence reads: CASSPKGGEGAFF. The CDR3 DNA reads TGTGCCAGCAGCCCTAAGGGGGGTGAAGGAGCTTTCTTT.

The gene calls are TRBV7-2 and TRBJ2-7, with D perhaps matching TRBD1 or TRBD2 (6 bases each). There are 15 residues in the CDR3. Trimming removed 2 bases at V and 1 base at J, with 12 bases between. From germline, CDR1 is SGHTA and CDR2 FQGNSA. The CDR3 protein is CASSLLGGFSYEQYF. The DNA for the CDR3 is TGTGCCAGCAGCTTATTGGGGGGCTTTTCCTACGAGCAGTACTTC.

The gene calls are TRBV18 and TRBJ1-1; 7 bases match TRBD1. The germline CDR1 and CDR2 sequences are KGHSH and LQKENI. Trimming removed 3 bases from V and 1 base from J; junction bases left unmatched: 8. The CDR3 length is 16 residues. This CDR3 is CASSPRRGQRNTEAFF. The CDR3 region has the DNA TGTGCCAGCTCACCTCGAAGGGGGCAAAGGAACACTGAAGCTTTCTTT.

The chain recombines TRBV5-4 with TRBJ2-3; D gene ambiguous. Germline values: CDR1 SGHNT, CDR2 YYREEE (reference sequence). The V end was cut by 2 bases, the J end by 5 bases, with 12 bases between. This CDR3 contains 14 residues. In nucleotides, the CDR3 is TGTGCCAGCAGCTTCCCATCAGGAGTAGATACGCAGTATTTT. This encodes CASSFPSGVDTQYF.